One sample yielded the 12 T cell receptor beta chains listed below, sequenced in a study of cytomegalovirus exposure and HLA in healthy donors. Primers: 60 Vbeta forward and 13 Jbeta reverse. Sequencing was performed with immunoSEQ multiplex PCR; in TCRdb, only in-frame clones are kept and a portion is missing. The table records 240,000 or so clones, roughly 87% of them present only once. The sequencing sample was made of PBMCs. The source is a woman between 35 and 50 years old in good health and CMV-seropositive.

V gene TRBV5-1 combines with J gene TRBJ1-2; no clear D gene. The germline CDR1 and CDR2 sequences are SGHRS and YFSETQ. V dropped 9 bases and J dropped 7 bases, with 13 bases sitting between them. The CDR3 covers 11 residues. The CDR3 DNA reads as TGCGCCACGTCAGATTCTCTTGGCTACACCTTC. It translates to CATSDSLGYTF.

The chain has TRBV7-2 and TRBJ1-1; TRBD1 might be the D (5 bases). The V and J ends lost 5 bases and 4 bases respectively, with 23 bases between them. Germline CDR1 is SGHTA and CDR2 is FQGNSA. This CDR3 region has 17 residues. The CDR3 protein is CASSLGRSGNSATEAFF. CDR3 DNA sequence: TGTGCCAGCAGCCTCGGGAGGTCAGGGAATTCAGCCACTGAAGCTTTCTTT. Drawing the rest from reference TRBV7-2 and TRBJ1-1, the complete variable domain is GAGVSQSPSNKVTEKGKDVELRCDPISGHTALYWYRQSLGQGLEFLIYFQGNSAPDKSGLPSDRFSAERTGGSVSTLTIQRTQQEDSAVYLCASSLGRSGNSATEAFFGQGTRLTVV.

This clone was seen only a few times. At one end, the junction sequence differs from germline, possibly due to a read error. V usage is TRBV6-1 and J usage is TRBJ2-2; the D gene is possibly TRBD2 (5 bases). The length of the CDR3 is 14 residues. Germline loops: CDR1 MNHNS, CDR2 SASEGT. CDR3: CASRRFDNIGELFF. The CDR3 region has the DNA TGTGCCAGTCGGAGGTTTGACAACATCGGGGAGCTGTTTTTT.

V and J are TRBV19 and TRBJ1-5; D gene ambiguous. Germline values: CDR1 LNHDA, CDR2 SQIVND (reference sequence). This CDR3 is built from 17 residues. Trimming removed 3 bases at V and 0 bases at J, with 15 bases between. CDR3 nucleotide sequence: TGTGCCAGTAGTATCCCCTCCCCAGGCTATAGCAATCAGCCCCAGCATTTT. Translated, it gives CASSIPSPGYSNQPQHF.

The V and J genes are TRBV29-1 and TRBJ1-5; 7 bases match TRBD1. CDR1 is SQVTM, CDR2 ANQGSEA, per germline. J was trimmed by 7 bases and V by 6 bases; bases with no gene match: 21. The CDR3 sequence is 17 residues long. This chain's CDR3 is CSVLTGPNFAMRQPQHF. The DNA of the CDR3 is TGCAGCGTCCTGACAGGGCCAAATTTCGCGATGAGGCAGCCCCAGCATTTT.

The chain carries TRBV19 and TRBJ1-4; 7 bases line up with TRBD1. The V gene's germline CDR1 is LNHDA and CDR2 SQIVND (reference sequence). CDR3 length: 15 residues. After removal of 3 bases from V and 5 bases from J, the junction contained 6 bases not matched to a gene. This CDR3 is CASSMETGRNEKLFF. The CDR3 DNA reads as TGTGCCAGTAGTATGGAGACAGGGAGAAATGAAAAACTGTTTTTT.

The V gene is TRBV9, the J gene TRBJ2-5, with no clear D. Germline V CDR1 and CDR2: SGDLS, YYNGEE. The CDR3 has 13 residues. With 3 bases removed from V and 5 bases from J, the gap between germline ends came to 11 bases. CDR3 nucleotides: TGTGCCAGCAGCGGTAGTCCTGCGGAGACCCAGTACTTC. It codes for CASSGSPAETQYF. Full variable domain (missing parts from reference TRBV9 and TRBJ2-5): DSGVTQTPKHLITATGQRVTLRCSPRSGDLSVYWYQQSLDQGLQFLIQYYNGEERAKGNILERFSAQQFPDLHSELNLSSLELGDSALYFCASSGSPAETQYFGPGTRLLVL.

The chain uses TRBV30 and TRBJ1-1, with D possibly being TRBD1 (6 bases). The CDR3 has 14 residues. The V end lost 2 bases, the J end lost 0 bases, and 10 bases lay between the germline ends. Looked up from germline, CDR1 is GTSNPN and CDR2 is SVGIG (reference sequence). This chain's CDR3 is CAWSRTAMNTEAFF. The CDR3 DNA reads TGTGCCTGGAGTAGGACAGCCATGAACACTGAAGCTTTCTTT. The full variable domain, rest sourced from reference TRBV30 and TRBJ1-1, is SQTIHQWPATLVQPVGSPLSLECTVEGTSNPNLYWYRQAAGRGLQLLFYSVGIGQISSEVPQNLSASRPQDRQFILSSKKLLLSDSGFYLCAWSRTAMNTEAFFGQGTRLTVV.

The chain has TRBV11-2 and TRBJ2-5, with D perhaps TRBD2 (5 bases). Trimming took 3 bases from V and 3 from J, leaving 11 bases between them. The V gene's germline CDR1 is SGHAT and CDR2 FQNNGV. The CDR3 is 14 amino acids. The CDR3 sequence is CASSLGSTKETQYF. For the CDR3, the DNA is TGTGCCAGCAGCTTGGGGAGCACAAAAGAGACCCAGTACTTC. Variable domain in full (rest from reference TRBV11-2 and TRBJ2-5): EAGVAQSPRYKIIEKRQSVAFWCNPISGHATLYWYQQILGQGPKLLIQFQNNGVVDDSQLPKDRFSAERLKGVDSTLKIQPAKLEDSAVYLCASSLGSTKETQYFGPGTRLLVL.

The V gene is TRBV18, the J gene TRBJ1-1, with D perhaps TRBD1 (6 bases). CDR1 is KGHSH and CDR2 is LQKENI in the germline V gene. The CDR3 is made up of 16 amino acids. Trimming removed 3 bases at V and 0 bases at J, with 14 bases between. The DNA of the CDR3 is TGTGCCAGCTCACCCACGACAGGATCAATGAACACTGAAGCTTTCTTT. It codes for CASSPTTGSMNTEAFF.

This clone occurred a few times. CDR3 residues: CASSQGTGGGYGYTF. The CDR3 nucleotides are TGTGCCAGCAGCCAGGGGACAGGGGGCGGCTATGGCTACACCTTC. The rearrangement uses TRBV6-1 and TRBJ1-2; 12 bases align to TRBD1. J lost 4 bases, V lost 6 bases, and 6 bases had no gene match. The CDR3 sequence is 15 residues long. Germline CDR1 reads MNHNS; CDR2 reads SASEGT.

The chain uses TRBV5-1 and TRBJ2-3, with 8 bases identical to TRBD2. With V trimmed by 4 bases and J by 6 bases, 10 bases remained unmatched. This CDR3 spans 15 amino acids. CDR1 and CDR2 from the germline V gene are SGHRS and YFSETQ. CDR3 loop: CASSRGRGDPDTQYF. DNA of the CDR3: TGCGCCAGCAGCCGAGGGCGGGGGGACCCCGATACGCAGTATTTT.